The clone carrying this TCR beta chain was recorded at least ten times. This specimen belongs to a study of T cells in Graves' hyperthyroidism and ophthalmopathy. Across the study: Upon initial diagnosis and before any treatment, peripheral blood was collected.

From RNA transcripts, TCR beta CDR3 regions were amplified. The primer set for the first-round RT-PCR of the TCR CDR3 was HTBI. TCRdb passed the multiplex PCR reads through MiXCR, listing each CDR3 protein once. In the table there are about 740,000 distinct CDR3 sequences, roughly 15% of which are singletons. Germline CDR1 and CDR2: MDHEN and SYDVKM. V dropped 1 base and J dropped 4 bases, with 23 bases sitting between them. This CDR3 is 18 amino acids long. Sequences were obtained from blood. This chain connects TRBV28 to TRBJ2-7; D possibly matches TRBD1 or TRBD2 (5 bases each). This receptor was obtained from a woman under 30 with Graves' hyperthyroidism. The CDR3 coding sequence is TGTGCCAGCAGTTTATTGCGTATGGGGCAGCCTAGCTCGTACGAGCAGTACTTC. This encodes CASSLLRMGQPSSYEQYF.